These T cell receptor beta chains were read from a single sample in a study of cytotoxic CD8 clonotypes in ibrutinib-treated CLL. Sequencing was performed with immunoSEQ multiplex PCR; in TCRdb, only in-frame clones are kept and a portion is missing. The sample includes around 310,000 clones, almost 80% of them seen just once. The sample consisted of PBMCs, taken before ibrutinib treatment. These receptors all stem from a human donor with chronic lymphocytic leukemia. CDR3s include the opening cysteine and the closing phenylalanine or tryptophan. D genes are given only for firm matches. For some rows the clone size is stated as once, few or many, or as a class when expanded; others skip it.

TRBV4-1,-,few,TRBJ2-7,TGCGCCAGCAGCACGACAGGAGCCCTCCCGGTTTACGAGCAGTACTTC,CASSTTGALPVYEQYF
TRBV4-1,-,-,TRBJ2-3,TGCGCCAGCAGCCCCTGGGACCCCCCAGCTGGTACGCAGTATTTT,CASSPWDPPAGTQYF
TRBV6-4,-,-,TRBJ1-2,TGTGCCAGCAGAGAAAACCCCGCAAGGGATGGCTACACCTTC,CASRENPARDGYTF
TRBV7-2,-,once,TRBJ1-2,TGTGCCAGCAGCTCCGGACCGCCCTTTGGCTACACCTTC,CASSSGPPFGYTF
TRBV10-2,-,-,TRBJ2-7,TGCGCCAGCAGACCCGGCACGAATCCCTACGAGCAGTACTTC,CASRPGTNPYEQYF
TRBV10-2,TRBD2,-,TRBJ2-7,TGCGCCAGCAGGGGAGGACTAGCGGGTACCCCCTACGAGCAGTACTTC,CASRGGLAGTPYEQYF
TRBV9,TRBD2,-,TRBJ2-3,TGTGCCAGCAGCGTACAACTAGCGGGAAGCACAGATACGCAGTATTTT,CASSVQLAGSTDTQYF
TRBV19,TRBD2,-,TRBJ2-7,TGTGCCAGTAGTACATCTAGCGGGAGGGTCGAGCAGTACTTC,CASSTSSGRVEQYF
TRBV21-1,-,-,TRBJ2-1,TGTGCCAGTCAGGTGAATGAGCAGTTCTTC,CASQVNEQFF
TRBV15,-,-,TRBJ2-7,TGTGCCACCAGCAGAGTGGCGGCCTACAGGGTGGACTACTACGAGCAGTACTTC,CATSRVAAYRVDYYEQYF
TRBV25-1,TRBD1,-,TRBJ2-7,TGTGCCAGCGGGAGGACAGGGGTTTACGAGCAGTACTTC,CASGRTGVYEQYF
TRBV7-2,-,-,TRBJ1-5,TGTGCCAGCAGCTTAGTTGGGGGTTCGGGCGCCAATCAGCCCCAGCATTTT,CASSLVGGSGANQPQHF
TRBV25-1,-,-,TRBJ1-1,TGTGCCAGCAGTGAACCACGGGGGGCGTACACTGAAGCTTTCTTT,CASSEPRGAYTEAFF
TRBV5-1,TRBD2,-,TRBJ2-3,TGCGCCAGCAGCACTCTAGCGGGAGGAGGGGATACGCAGTATTTT,CASSTLAGGGDTQYF
TRBV28,TRBD2,-,TRBJ2-1,TGTGCCAGCAGCCACAGCGGGAGTACGCTTTACGGTGAGCAGTTCTTC,CASSHSGSTLYGEQFF
TRBV7-3,TRBD2,-,TRBJ2-1,TGTGCCAGCAGCTTCGTAGCGGGAGGGGCTGAGCAGTTCTTC,CASSFVAGGAEQFF
TRBV9,-,once,TRBJ1-4,TGTGCCAGCAGCGTAGACGACAGCAGGGGTGAAAAACTGTTTTTT,CASSVDDSRGEKLFF
TRBV18,-,-,TRBJ2-7,TGTGCCAGCTCACCCTCGGCCTACGAGCAGTACTTC,CASSPSAYEQYF
TRBV27,-,-,TRBJ2-5,TGTGCCAGCAGTCGGACAGACCGCCAAGAGACCCAGTACTTC,CASSRTDRQETQYF
TRBV5-1,TRBD2,-,TRBJ2-5,TGCGCCAGCAGCTTGAGGTCTAGCGGGTTCCAAGAGACCCAGTACTTC,CASSLRSSGFQETQYF
TRBV27,-,few,TRBJ2-2,TGTGCCAGCAGGACATATCAGGGGACCGGGGAGCTGTTTTTT,CASRTYQGTGELFF
TRBV9,-,-,TRBJ2-7,TGTGCCAGCAGCGTTGGGGACACCTACGAGCAGTACTTC,CASSVGDTYEQYF
TRBV9,-,-,TRBJ2-1,TGTGCCAGCAGCGTTGGTAGCGGAGGTACCTACAATGAGCAGTTCTTC,CASSVGSGGTYNEQFF
TRBV18,TRBD1,-,TRBJ2-1,TGTGCCAGCTCATACCGGGACAGAGTAAATGAGCAGTTCTTC,CASSYRDRVNEQFF
TRBV10-3,TRBD1,few,TRBJ1-5,TGTGCCATCAGTGGACAGGGGCTCAATCAGCCCCAGCATTTT,CAISGQGLNQPQHF
TRBV6-5,-,once,TRBJ2-1,TGTGCCAGCAGTTACCTGGCTAGCCGTAATGAGCAGTTCTTC,CASSYLASRNEQFF
TRBV14,-,-,TRBJ1-2,TGTGCCAGCAGCCAATATGGGGGCGCCTATGGCTACACCTTC,CASSQYGGAYGYTF
TRBV2,-,once,TRBJ2-5,TGTGCCAGCAGTGAAATCTTGGAGACCCAGTACTTC,CASSEILETQYF
TRBV13,-,-,TRBJ2-1,TGTGCCAGCAGCCCTGAGCAGGGGTCCTACAATGAGCAGTTCTTC,CASSPEQGSYNEQFF
TRBV18,TRBD1,-,TRBJ2-7,TGTGCCAGCTCACCCCGGGACAGTTACGAGCAGTACTTC,CASSPRDSYEQYF
TRBV28,TRBD2,-,TRBJ2-1,TGTGCCAGCAGTACCCGACCGGGACTAGCGGGTTTTGGAACCTACAATGAGCAGTTCTTC,CASSTRPGLAGFGTYNEQFF
TRBV4-1,-,-,TRBJ1-3,TGCGCCAGCAGCCAAGTGGGAGTCTCTGGAAACACCATATATTTT,CASSQVGVSGNTIYF